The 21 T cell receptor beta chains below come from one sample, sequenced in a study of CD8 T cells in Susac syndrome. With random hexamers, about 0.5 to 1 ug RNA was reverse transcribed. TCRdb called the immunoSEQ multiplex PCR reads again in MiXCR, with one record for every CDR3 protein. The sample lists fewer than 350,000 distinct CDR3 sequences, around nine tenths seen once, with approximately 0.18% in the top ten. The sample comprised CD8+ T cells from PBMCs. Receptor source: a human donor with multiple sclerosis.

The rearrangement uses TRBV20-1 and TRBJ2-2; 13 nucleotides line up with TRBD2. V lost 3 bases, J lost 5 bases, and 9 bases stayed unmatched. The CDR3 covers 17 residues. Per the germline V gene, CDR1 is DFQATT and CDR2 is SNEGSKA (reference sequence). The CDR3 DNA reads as TGCAGTGCTAGGGTAGGACTAGCGGGAGAGATTACCGGGGAGCTGTTTTTT. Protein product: CSARVGLAGEITGELFF.

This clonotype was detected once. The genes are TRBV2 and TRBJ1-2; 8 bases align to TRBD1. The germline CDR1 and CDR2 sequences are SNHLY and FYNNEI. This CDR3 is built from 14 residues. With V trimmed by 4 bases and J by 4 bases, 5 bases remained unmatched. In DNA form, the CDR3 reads TGTGCCAGCAGTGGACAGGGGACAGGCTATGGCTACACCTTC. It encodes CASSGQGTGYGYTF.

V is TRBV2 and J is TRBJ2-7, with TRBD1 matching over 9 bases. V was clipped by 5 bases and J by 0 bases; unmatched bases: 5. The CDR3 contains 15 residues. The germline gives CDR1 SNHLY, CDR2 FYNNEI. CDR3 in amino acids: CASSPGQGASYEQYF. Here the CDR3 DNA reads TGTGCCAGCAGTCCGGGACAGGGTGCCTCCTACGAGCAGTACTTC.

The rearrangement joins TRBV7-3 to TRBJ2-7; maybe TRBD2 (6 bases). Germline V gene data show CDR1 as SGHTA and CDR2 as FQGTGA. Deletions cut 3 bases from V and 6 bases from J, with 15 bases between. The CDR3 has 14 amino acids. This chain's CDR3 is CASSLWPLGGEQYF. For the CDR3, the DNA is TGTGCCAGCAGCTTGTGGCCATTGGGGGGCGAGCAGTACTTC.

This chain's CDR3 is CSARSLGLGNEQFF. In DNA form, the CDR3 reads TGCAGTGCTAGATCCCTGGGGCTAGGCAATGAGCAGTTCTTC. The V call is TRBV20-1, the J call TRBJ2-1; D perhaps matches TRBD1 (5 bases). The CDR3 spans 14 residues. Trimming took off 2 bases at V and 6 bases at J, with 14 bases between the two ends. Looked up from germline, CDR1 is DFQATT and CDR2 is SNEGSKA (reference sequence).

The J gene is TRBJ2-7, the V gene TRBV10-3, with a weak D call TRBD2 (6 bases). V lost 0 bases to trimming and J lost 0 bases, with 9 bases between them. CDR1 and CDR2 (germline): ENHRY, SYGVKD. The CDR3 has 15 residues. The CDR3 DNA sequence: TGTGCCATCAGTGAGTCGCCAGCGGGCTCCTACGAGCAGTACTTC. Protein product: CAISESPAGSYEQYF.

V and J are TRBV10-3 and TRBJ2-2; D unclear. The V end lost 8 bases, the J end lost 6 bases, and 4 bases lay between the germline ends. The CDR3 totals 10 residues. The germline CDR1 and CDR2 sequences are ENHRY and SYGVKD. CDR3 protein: CAIGAGELFF. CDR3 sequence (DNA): TGTGCCATCGGAGCCGGGGAGCTGTTTTTT.

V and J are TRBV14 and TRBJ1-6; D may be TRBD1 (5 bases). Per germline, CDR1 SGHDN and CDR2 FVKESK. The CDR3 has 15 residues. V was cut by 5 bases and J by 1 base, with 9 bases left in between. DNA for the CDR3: TGTGCCAGCAGCTCGCAGGGTTCCTATAATTCACCCCTCCACTTT. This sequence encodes CASSSQGSYNSPLHF. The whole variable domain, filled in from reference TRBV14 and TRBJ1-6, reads EAGVTQFPSHSVIEKGQTVTLRCDPISGHDNLYWYRRVMGKEIKFLLHFVKESKQDESGMPNNRFLAERTGGTYSTLKVQPAELEDSGVYFCASSSQGSYNSPLHFGNGTRLTVT.

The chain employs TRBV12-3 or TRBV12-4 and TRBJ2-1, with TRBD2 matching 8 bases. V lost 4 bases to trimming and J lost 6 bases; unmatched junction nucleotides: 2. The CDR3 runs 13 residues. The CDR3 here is CASSWTSFNEQFF. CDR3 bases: TGTGCCAGCAGTTGGACTAGCTTCAATGAGCAGTTCTTC.

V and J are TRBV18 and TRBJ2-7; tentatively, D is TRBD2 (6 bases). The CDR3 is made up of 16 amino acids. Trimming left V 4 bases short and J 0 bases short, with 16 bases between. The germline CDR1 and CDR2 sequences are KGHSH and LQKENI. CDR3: CASSQPGLRDSYEQYF. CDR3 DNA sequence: TGTGCCAGCTCACAACCGGGACTTCGAGACTCCTACGAGCAGTACTTC.

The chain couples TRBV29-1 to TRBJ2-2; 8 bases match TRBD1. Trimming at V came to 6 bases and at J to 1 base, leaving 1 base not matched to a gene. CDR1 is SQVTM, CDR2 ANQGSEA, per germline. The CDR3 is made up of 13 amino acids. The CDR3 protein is CSVDRENTGELFF. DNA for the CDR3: TGCAGCGTGGACAGGGAGAACACCGGGGAGCTGTTTTTT.

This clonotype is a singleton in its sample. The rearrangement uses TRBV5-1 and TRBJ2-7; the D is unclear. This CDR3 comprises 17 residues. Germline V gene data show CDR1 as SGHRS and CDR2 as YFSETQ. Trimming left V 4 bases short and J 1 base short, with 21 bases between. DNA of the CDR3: TGCGCCAGCAGCCCCGGATGGGGAACCGGGCTGTCCTACGAGCAGTACTTC. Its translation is CASSPGWGTGLSYEQYF.

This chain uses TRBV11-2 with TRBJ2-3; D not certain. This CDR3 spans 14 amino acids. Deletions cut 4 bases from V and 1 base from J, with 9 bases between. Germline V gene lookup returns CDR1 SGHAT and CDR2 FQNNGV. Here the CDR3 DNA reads TGTGCCAGCAGCTCCGCCCCCGGCACAGATACGCAGTATTTT. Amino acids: CASSSAPGTDTQYF.

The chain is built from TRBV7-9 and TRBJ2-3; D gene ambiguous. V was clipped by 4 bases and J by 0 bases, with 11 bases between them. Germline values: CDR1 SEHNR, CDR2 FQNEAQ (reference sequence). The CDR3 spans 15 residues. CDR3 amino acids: CASSSELGSTDTQYF. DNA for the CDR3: TGTGCCAGCAGCTCAGAGCTCGGGAGCACAGATACGCAGTATTTT.

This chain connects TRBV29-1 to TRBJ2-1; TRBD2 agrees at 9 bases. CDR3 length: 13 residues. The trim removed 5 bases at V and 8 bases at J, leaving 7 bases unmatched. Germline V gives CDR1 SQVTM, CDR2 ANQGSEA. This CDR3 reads CSVPAGGPHEQFF. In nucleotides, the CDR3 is TGCAGCGTTCCTGCGGGAGGGCCGCATGAGCAGTTCTTC.

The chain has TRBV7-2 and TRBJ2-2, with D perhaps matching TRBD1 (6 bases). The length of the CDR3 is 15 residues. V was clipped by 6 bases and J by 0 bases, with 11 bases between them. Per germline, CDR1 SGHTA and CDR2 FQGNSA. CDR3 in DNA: TGTGCCAGCAGTCCGACAGGCCCGAACACCGGGGAGCTGTTTTTT. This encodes CASSPTGPNTGELFF.

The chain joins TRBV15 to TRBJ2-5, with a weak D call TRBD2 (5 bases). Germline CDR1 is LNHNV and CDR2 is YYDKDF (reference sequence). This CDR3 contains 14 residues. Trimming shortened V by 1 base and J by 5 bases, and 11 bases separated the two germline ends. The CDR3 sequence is CATSRGTELETQYF. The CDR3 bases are TGTGCCACCAGCAGAGGGACTGAACTCGAGACCCAGTACTTC. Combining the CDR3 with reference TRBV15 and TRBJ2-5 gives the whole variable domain DAMVIQNPRYQVTQFGKPVTLSCSQTLNHNVMYWYQQKSSQAPKLLFHYYDKDFNNEADTPDNFQSRRPNTSFCFLDIRSPGLGDTAMYLCATSRGTELETQYFGPGTRLLVL.

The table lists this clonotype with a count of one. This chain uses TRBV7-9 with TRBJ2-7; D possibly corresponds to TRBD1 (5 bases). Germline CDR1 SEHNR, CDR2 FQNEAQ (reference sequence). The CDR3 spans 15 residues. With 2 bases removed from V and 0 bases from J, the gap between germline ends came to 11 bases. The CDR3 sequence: CASSLRAGISYEQYF. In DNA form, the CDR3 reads TGTGCCAGCAGCTTACGTGCAGGGATCTCCTACGAGCAGTACTTC.

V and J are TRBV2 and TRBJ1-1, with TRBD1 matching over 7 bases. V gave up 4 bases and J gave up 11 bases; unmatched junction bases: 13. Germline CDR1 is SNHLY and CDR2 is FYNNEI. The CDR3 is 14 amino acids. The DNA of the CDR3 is TGTGCCAGCAGTGGACCCCGAGACAGGGAGATCGCTTTCTTT. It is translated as CASSGPRDREIAFF. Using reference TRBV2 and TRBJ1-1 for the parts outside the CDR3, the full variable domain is EPEVTQTPSHQVTQMGQEVILRCVPISNHLYFYWYRQILGQKVEFLVSFYNNEISEKSEIFDDQFSVERPDGSNFTLKIRSTKLEDSAMYFCASSGPRDREIAFFGQGTRLTVV.

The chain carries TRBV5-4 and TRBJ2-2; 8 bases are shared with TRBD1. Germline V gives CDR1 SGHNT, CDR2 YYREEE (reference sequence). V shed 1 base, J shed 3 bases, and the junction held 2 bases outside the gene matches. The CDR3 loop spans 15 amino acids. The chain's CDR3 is CASSLQGAHTGELFF. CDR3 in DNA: TGTGCCAGCAGCTTGCAGGGGGCGCACACCGGGGAGCTGTTTTTT.

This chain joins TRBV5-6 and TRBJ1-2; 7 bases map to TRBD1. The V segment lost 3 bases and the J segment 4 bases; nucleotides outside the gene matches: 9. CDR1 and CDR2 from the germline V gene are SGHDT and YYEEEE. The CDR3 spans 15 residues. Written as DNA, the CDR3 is TGTGCCAGCAGCTCGGACAGGTTAACTACCTATGGCTACACCTTC. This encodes CASSSDRLTTYGYTF.